Each of the 22 T cell receptor beta chains below was sequenced from the same sample in a study of T cells in Graves' hyperthyroidism and ophthalmopathy. TCR beta CDR3 region amplification was performed from RNA transcripts. HTBI primers were the set used in a first-round RT-PCR of the TCR CDR3. TCRdb independently ran MiXCR on the multiplex PCR reads; one entry per CDR3 protein. The sample lists around 520,000 distinct CDR3 sequences; roughly an eighth were seen once. The sequenced material came from blood. The receptors were gathered from a woman between 18 and 29 years old with Graves' hyperthyroidism.

In this sample, this clonotype turned up many times. The CDR3 loop reads CAWSDGGSNQPQHF. The CDR3 DNA reads TGTGCCTGGAGTGATGGGGGTAGCAATCAGCCCCAGCATTTT. The chain carries TRBV30 and TRBJ1-5; TRBD1 is a possible D gene (5 bases). The germline V and J ends were trimmed by 1 base and 0 bases, with 7 bases remaining between them. CDR1 is GTSNPN and CDR2 is SVGIG in the germline V gene (reference sequence). This CDR3 comprises 14 residues.

This chain links TRBV4-2 with TRBJ2-3, with a tentative D call TRBD2 (5 bases). Trimming pared 5 bases from V and 4 bases from J, leaving 16 bases between. This CDR3 region has 15 residues. Germline values: CDR1 LGHNA, CDR2 YNFKEQ. The CDR3 DNA sequence: TGTGCCAGCAGCTCCCTAGCCCCCGAGGCAGATACGCAGTATTTT. This encodes CASSSLAPEADTQYF.

This rearrangement joins TRBV11-1 to TRBJ1-1, with D maybe TRBD1 (5 bases). The germline gives CDR1 SGHAT, CDR2 FQDESV (reference sequence). The CDR3 totals 12 residues. V shed 6 bases and J shed 5 bases, with 10 bases lying between them. The CDR3 loop reads CASRLGGTEAFF. In DNA form, the CDR3 reads TGTGCCAGCAGGTTGGGGGGGACTGAAGCTTTCTTT.

This clonotype was detected ten times or more. The chain is built from TRBV24-1 and TRBJ2-5, with D perhaps matching TRBD1 (8 bases). The CDR3 sequence is 17 residues long. V was clipped by 1 base and J by 5 bases, with 19 bases between them. Germline V gives CDR1 KGHDR, CDR2 SFDVKD. The DNA for the CDR3 is TGTGCCACCAGTGATTTCCCAGGGGGCGGGAGTTGGGAGACCCAGTACTTC. Protein: CATSDFPGGGSWETQYF.

This clonotype was seen only a few times. The CDR3 region has the DNA TGCGCCAGCAGTGAAGGAAGCGGGAGCGAACCCCCTGCCAAAAACATTCAGTACTTC. This gives the protein CASSEGSGSEPPAKNIQYF. The rearrangement links TRBV10-1 to TRBJ2-4, with TRBD2 matching over 8 bases. V shed 3 bases, J shed 1 base, and the junction held 14 bases outside the gene matches. The germline CDR1 and CDR2 sequences are WNHNN and SYGVQD (reference sequence). This CDR3 contains 19 residues.

This clonotype has at least ten counts. This sequence joins TRBV3-1 and TRBJ2-2, with 7 positions matching TRBD2. Germline loops: CDR1 LGHDT, CDR2 YNNKEL (reference sequence). The CDR3 extends over 16 amino acids. The junction had 3 bases not matched to a gene; V was cut back by 1 base and J by 1 base. CDR3 sequence: CASSQGPSGNTGELFF. Here the CDR3 DNA reads TGTGCCAGCAGCCAAGGGCCTAGCGGGAACACCGGGGAGCTGTTTTTT.

This clonotype was counted at least ten times. The chain links TRBV30 to TRBJ2-1; no firm D call. The CDR3 spans 13 residues. The germline V and J ends were trimmed by 0 bases and 7 bases, with 10 bases remaining between them. In germline, CDR1 is GTSNPN, CDR2 SVGIG (reference sequence). CDR3 protein: CAWSVDTENEQFF. The CDR3 DNA reads TGTGCCTGGAGTGTTGACACAGAGAATGAGCAGTTCTTC.

This clonotype appeared many times. The gene calls are TRBV9 and TRBJ2-2; 9 nucleotides agree with TRBD2. CDR3 length equals 16 residues. CDR1 is SGDLS, CDR2 YYNGEE, per germline. V trimming: 2 bases; J trimming: 3 bases; junction bases outside the gene matches: 5. CDR3 bases: TGTGCCAGCAGCGTCCTAGCGGGGTTTGACACCGGGGAGCTGTTTTTT. This encodes CASSVLAGFDTGELFF.

The chain recombines TRBV6-1 with TRBJ2-5; the match to TRBD2 covers 13 bases. Germline loops: CDR1 MNHNS, CDR2 SASEGT. The CDR3 sequence is 15 residues long. J gave up 4 bases and V 4 bases, and 3 bases lay outside the gene matches. This chain's CDR3 is CASSVRLAGGETQYF. For the CDR3, the DNA is TGTGCCAGCAGTGTGAGACTAGCGGGAGGAGAGACCCAGTACTTC.

This clonotype was seen repeatedly, ten times or more. The chain combines TRBV11-2 with TRBJ2-7; a possible D gene is TRBD1 (6 bases). V was clipped by 7 bases and J by 2 bases, with 15 bases between them. The V gene's germline CDR1 is SGHAT and CDR2 FQNNGV. CDR3 length: 14 residues. As DNA, the CDR3 is TGTGCCAGCAACTTCCGTTCAGGGGCCTACGAGCAGTACTTC. This translates into CASNFRSGAYEQYF.

This clonotype was observed at least ten times. This chain joins TRBV12-3 or TRBV12-4 and TRBJ1-4; D might be TRBD1 (5 bases). The CDR3 runs to 14 residues. Trimming took 6 bases from V and 8 from J, leaving 16 bases between them. The CDR3 sequence is CASSPGGLFEKLFF. The CDR3 bases are TGTGCCAGCAGCCCGGGGGGACTATTCGAAAAACTGTTTTTT.

In this sample, this clonotype turned up many times. The chain recombines TRBV19 with TRBJ2-1; 13 nucleotides align to TRBD2. V was pared by 7 bases and J by 9 bases, with 3 bases of the junction left unmatched. Germline V gene lookup returns CDR1 LNHDA and CDR2 SQIVND (reference sequence). This CDR3 has 13 amino acids. CDR3 protein: CASIRTSGSEQFF. Here the CDR3 DNA reads TGTGCCAGTATTCGGACTAGCGGGAGTGAGCAGTTCTTC. Together with reference TRBV19 and TRBJ2-1, the CDR3 gives the full variable domain: DGGITQSPKYLFRKEGQNVTLSCEQNLNHDAMYWYRQDPGQGLRLIYYSQIVNDFQKGDIAEGYSVSREKKESFPLTVTSAQKNPTAFYLCASIRTSGSEQFFGPGTRLTVL.

This clonotype has just a few counts. V is TRBV14 and J is TRBJ1-2, with a possible D match to TRBD1 (5 bases). V gave up 1 base and J gave up 0 bases, with 9 bases separating them. Germline lookup yields CDR1 SGHDN and CDR2 FVKESK. The CDR3 covers 15 residues. CDR3 coding DNA: TGTGCCAGCAGCCAAGCGACAGTCTCTAACTATGGCTACACCTTC. It codes for CASSQATVSNYGYTF.

This clonotype was detected many times. The chain links TRBV19 to TRBJ2-1; D possibly corresponds to TRBD1 (6 bases). Between the trimmed V and J ends, which lost 7 bases and 7 bases, there was a span of 11 bases. This CDR3 region has 12 residues. Germline CDR1 LNHDA, CDR2 SQIVND (reference sequence). In DNA form, the CDR3 reads TGTGCCAGTAAAGGCAGGGGAAATGAGCAGTTCTTC. Encoded protein: CASKGRGNEQFF.

As for this clonotype: One end of the junction fails to match germline, which may point to a read error. The chain recombines TRBV30 with TRBJ1-4; no definite D call. Germline CDR1 reads GTSNPN; CDR2 reads SVGIG (reference sequence). The CDR3 runs to 11 residues. CDR3 protein: CARSVREKLFF. The CDR3 DNA reads TGTGCCCGGAGTGTACGTGAAAAACTGTTTTTT.

In its sample, this clonotype was seen many times. V usage is TRBV2 and J usage is TRBJ2-3; no clear D. V was clipped by 4 bases and J by 6 bases, with 11 bases between them. CDR1 SNHLY and CDR2 FYNNEI come from the germline V gene. The CDR3 sequence is 13 residues long. CDR3 in DNA: TGTGCCAGCAGTGGTGTCTCACTGGATACGCAGTATTTT. It is translated as CASSGVSLDTQYF.

This clonotype was counted between two and nine times. The chain recombines TRBV24-1 with TRBJ1-1, with D hard to call. V was shortened by 7 bases and J by 4 bases, with 6 bases between the two germline ends. The CDR3 runs to 11 residues. CDR1 KGHDR and CDR2 SFDVKD come from the germline V gene. Here the CDR3 reads CATRRGTEAFF. In nucleotides, the CDR3 is TGTGCCACCAGACGAGGCACTGAAGCTTTCTTT.

The V and J genes are TRBV18 and TRBJ2-5; D assignment may be TRBD1 or TRBD2 (6 bases each). This CDR3 comprises 15 residues. Germline-derived CDR1 and CDR2 are KGHSH and LQKENI. With 0 bases removed from V and 5 bases from J, the gap between germline ends came to 13 bases. The CDR3 loop reads CASSPPIGGGETQYF. The CDR3 bases are TGTGCCAGCTCACCACCGATCGGGGGCGGGGAGACCCAGTACTTC.

As concerns this clonotype: This sequence may be a read error, since a much larger clone differs from it by one base. The genes are TRBV20-1 and TRBJ1-5, with 7 nucleotides matching TRBD1. This CDR3 has 14 amino acids. Germline CDR1 DFQATT, CDR2 SNEGSKA (reference sequence). This CDR3 is CSARGDSGNQPQPF. The CDR3 DNA reads TGCAGTGCTAGAGGGGACAGCGGAAATCAGCCCCAGCCTTTT.

This clonotype has at least ten counts. The gene calls are TRBV2 and TRBJ1-5; the D gene is possibly TRBD1 (5 bases). The CDR3 runs 14 residues. Germline V lookup: CDR1 SNHLY, CDR2 FYNNEI. V lost 0 bases to trimming and J lost 5 bases, with 8 bases between them. The CDR3 spells CASSEARGYQPQHF. The CDR3 DNA is TGTGCCAGCAGTGAAGCGCGGGGGTATCAGCCCCAGCATTTT. Filled out from reference TRBV2 and TRBJ1-5, the complete variable domain reads EPEVTQTPSHQVTQMGQEVILRCVPISNHLYFYWYRQILGQKVEFLVSFYNNEISEKSEIFDDQFSVERPDGSNFTLKIRSTKLEDSAMYFCASSEARGYQPQHFGDGTRLSIL.

Concerning this clonotype itself: Just one base apart from a much larger clone, this may be a read error. V and J are TRBV19 and TRBJ2-5; TRBD1 aligns across 11 bases. After removal of 10 bases from V and 6 bases from J, the junction contained 19 bases not matched to a gene. This CDR3 is 17 amino acids long. Germline CDR1 LNHDA, CDR2 SQIVND (reference sequence). In DNA, the CDR3 is TGTGCCACCTCTAAAGGAGAAGTCGGACAGGGGGCAAAGACCCAGTACTTC. This translates into CATSKGEVGQGAKTQYF.

At least ten counts were recorded for this clonotype. This chain uses TRBV18 with TRBJ1-1; D call uncertain. The V end was cut by 8 bases, the J end by 4 bases, with 17 bases between. The germline CDR1 and CDR2 sequences are KGHSH and LQKENI. The CDR3 consists of 14 residues. Written as DNA, the CDR3 is TGTGCCAGCCAGAAGGATGTCCAGACCACTGAAGCTTTCTTT. As protein: CASQKDVQTTEAFF.